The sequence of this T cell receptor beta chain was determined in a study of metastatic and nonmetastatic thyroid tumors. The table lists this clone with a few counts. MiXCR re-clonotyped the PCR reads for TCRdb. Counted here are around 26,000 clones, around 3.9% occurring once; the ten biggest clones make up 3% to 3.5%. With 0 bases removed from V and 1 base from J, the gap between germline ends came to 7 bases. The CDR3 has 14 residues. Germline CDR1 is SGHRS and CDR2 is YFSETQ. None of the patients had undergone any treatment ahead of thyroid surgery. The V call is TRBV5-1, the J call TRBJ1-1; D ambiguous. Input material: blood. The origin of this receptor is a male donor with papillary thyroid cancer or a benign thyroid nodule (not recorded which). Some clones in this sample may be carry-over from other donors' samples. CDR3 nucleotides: TGCGCCAGCAGCTTGGATGGCAGGAACACTGAAGCTTTCTTT. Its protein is CASSLDGRNTEAFF.